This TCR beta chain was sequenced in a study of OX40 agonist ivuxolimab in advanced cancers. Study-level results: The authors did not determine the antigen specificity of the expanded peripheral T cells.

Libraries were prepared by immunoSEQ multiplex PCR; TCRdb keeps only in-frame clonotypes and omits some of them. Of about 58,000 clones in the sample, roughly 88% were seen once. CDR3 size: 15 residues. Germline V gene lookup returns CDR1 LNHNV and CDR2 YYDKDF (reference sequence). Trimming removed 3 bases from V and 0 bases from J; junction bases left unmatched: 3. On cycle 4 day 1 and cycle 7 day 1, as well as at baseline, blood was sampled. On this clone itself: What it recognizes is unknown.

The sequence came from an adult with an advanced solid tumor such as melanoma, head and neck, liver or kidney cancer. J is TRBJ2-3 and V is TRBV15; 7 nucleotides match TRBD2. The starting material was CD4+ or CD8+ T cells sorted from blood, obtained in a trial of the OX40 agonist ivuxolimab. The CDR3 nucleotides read TGTGCCACCAGCAGTCTAGCGGATAGCACAGATACGCAGTATTTT. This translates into CATSSLADSTDTQYF. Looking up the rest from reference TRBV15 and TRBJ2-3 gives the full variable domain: DAMVIQNPRYQVTQFGKPVTLSCSQTLNHNVMYWYQQKSSQAPKLLFHYYDKDFNNEADTPDNFQSRRPNTSFCFLDIRSPGLGDTAMYLCATSSLADSTDTQYFGPGTRLTVL.